These T cell receptor beta chains were read from a single sample in a study of blood T cell repertoires in COVID-19. The repertoire was sequenced with immunoSEQ multiplex PCR; TCRdb's copy has only in-frame clones and lacks some. The table includes about 110,000 clones, nearly 90% detected once. Material: peripheral blood. The receptors originated from a human donor in a cohort sampled during active COVID-19. CDR3s leave out the opening cysteine and the closing phenylalanine or tryptophan.

J gene: TRBJ1-1
V gene: TRBV6-5
CDR3 protein: ASSLTTGEDTEAF

J gene: TRBJ2-1
V gene: TRBV5-1
CDR3 protein: ASSLASSSYNEQF

J gene: TRBJ1-2
V gene: TRBV29-1
CDR3 protein: SAETGKNYGYT

J gene: TRBJ2-1
V gene: TRBV7-2
CDR3 protein: ASSRRLAGNPNEQF

J gene: TRBJ2-7
V gene: TRBV10-3
CDR3 protein: AIRTSGATYEQY

J gene: TRBJ2-5
V gene: TRBV28
CDR3 protein: ASRAAGTRQETQY

J gene: TRBJ1-1
V gene: TRBV5-5
CDR3 protein: ASSVGGGLNTEAF

J gene: TRBJ1-1
V gene: TRBV27
CDR3 protein: ASSLWGQGARGGVAF

J gene: TRBJ1-1
V gene: TRBV4-3
CDR3 protein: ASSQDAHTLNTEAF

J gene: TRBJ1-2
V gene: TRBV18
CDR3 protein: ASSPMADYGYT

J gene: TRBJ2-3
V gene: TRBV5-4
CDR3 protein: ASSFRDRVTDTQY

J gene: TRBJ1-2
V gene: TRBV2
CDR3 protein: ASSVGQGGGYT

J gene: TRBJ1-5
V gene: TRBV3-1/TRBV3-2
CDR3 protein: ASSQSNARNQPQH

J gene: TRBJ2-7
V gene: TRBV5-1
CDR3 protein: ASSPTSGASEQY

J gene: TRBJ1-1
V gene: TRBV9
CDR3 protein: ASSVTDRNTEAF

J gene: TRBJ2-1
V gene: TRBV9
CDR3 protein: ASSVSPGLQTHNEQF

J gene: TRBJ2-3
V gene: TRBV14
CDR3 protein: ASSQDHTDTQY

J gene: TRBJ1-4
V gene: TRBV28
CDR3 protein: ASSPRQGPREKLF

J gene: TRBJ1-4
V gene: TRBV12-1
CDR3 protein: ASSQGGVGTNEKLF

J gene: TRBJ2-1
V gene: TRBV6-6
CDR3 protein: ASSYPAGGTYEQF

J gene: TRBJ2-6
V gene: TRBV11-2
CDR3 protein: ASSIRGSGANVLT

J gene: TRBJ2-1
V gene: TRBV28
CDR3 protein: ASSPVAGFYNEQF

J gene: TRBJ1-1
V gene: TRBV18
CDR3 protein: ASSLRQGANTEAF

J gene: TRBJ1-1
V gene: TRBV2
CDR3 protein: ASSRGGENTEAF

J gene: TRBJ1-2
V gene: TRBV6-6
CDR3 protein: ASNGYT

J gene: TRBJ2-1
V gene: TRBV10-3
CDR3 protein: AIRKAGANYNEQF

J gene: TRBJ1-2
V gene: TRBV3-1/TRBV3-2
CDR3 protein: ASSQTGQGSYT

J gene: TRBJ2-7
V gene: TRBV7-9
CDR3 protein: ASSLNSPYEQY

J gene: TRBJ2-7
V gene: TRBV27
CDR3 protein: ASTSYSRPYEQY

J gene: TRBJ2-2
V gene: TRBV27
CDR3 protein: ASRLQGVGTGELF

J gene: TRBJ2-5
V gene: TRBV28
CDR3 protein: ASSLVQGRSEETQY

J gene: TRBJ2-7
V gene: TRBV7-9
CDR3 protein: ASSLFPAEGTGVSYEQY

J gene: TRBJ2-3
V gene: TRBV7-9
CDR3 protein: ASSFTSGQGTDTQY

J gene: TRBJ1-5
V gene: TRBV28
CDR3 protein: ASSFLGDQPQH

J gene: TRBJ2-5
V gene: TRBV30
CDR3 protein: AWLSGGAVETQY

J gene: TRBJ2-7
V gene: TRBV6-2/TRBV6-3
CDR3 protein: ASSYSAGFEQY

J gene: TRBJ2-5
V gene: TRBV2
CDR3 protein: ASSEPRGRQETQY

J gene: TRBJ1-4
V gene: TRBV7-2
CDR3 protein: ASSSQSGTGGPLF

J gene: TRBJ2-7
V gene: TRBV4-1
CDR3 protein: ASSQITGRKGEQY

J gene: TRBJ2-5
V gene: TRBV10-3
CDR3 protein: AISGTGGQETQY

J gene: TRBJ2-2
V gene: TRBV19
CDR3 protein: ASKTSPNTGELF

J gene: TRBJ2-1
V gene: TRBV5-6
CDR3 protein: ASSFFGTGMNEQF

J gene: TRBJ2-7
V gene: TRBV3-1/TRBV3-2
CDR3 protein: ASASSYEQY

J gene: TRBJ2-1
V gene: TRBV28
CDR3 protein: ASSPRPTGYNEQF

J gene: TRBJ2-1
V gene: TRBV5-4
CDR3 protein: ASSPYGLADSSYNEQF

J gene: TRBJ2-3
V gene: TRBV9
CDR3 protein: ASSVGGLVGVFTDTQY

J gene: TRBJ2-7
V gene: TRBV27
CDR3 protein: ASSLLSSYEQY

J gene: TRBJ1-2
V gene: TRBV5-6
CDR3 protein: ASSRGHGEYGYT

J gene: TRBJ2-3
V gene: TRBV7-3
CDR3 protein: ASSLLTSTDTQY

J gene: TRBJ2-7
V gene: TRBV10-3
CDR3 protein: AISTLADEQY

J gene: TRBJ2-1
V gene: TRBV4-1
CDR3 protein: ASSQAPGGYEQF

J gene: TRBJ2-6
V gene: TRBV11-2
CDR3 protein: ASSLRFTGDGANVLT

J gene: TRBJ2-2
V gene: TRBV13
CDR3 protein: ASSLEPGELF

J gene: TRBJ1-6
V gene: TRBV28
CDR3 protein: ASSLWGRWTHSPLH

J gene: TRBJ2-5
V gene: TRBV7-9
CDR3 protein: ASSLARETQY